Sequencing of this T cell receptor beta chain was carried out in a study of radiation and T cells in renal cell carcinoma. Study-level results: From baseline, blood top tumor clonotypes peaked at 2 weeks post-radiation.

The table lists this clone with a count of one. The target antigen is unknown. V was clipped by 1 base and J by 7 bases; unmatched bases: 5. This CDR3 contains 15 residues. Germline lookup yields CDR1 SGHTA and CDR2 FQGNSA. Some clones are missing from TCRdb's copy, which holds only in-frame ones; the method was immunoSEQ multiplex PCR. The data show 120,000 to 150,000 clones, with roughly 90% seen just once and around 17% held by the top ten. The sample's time point: blood 4 weeks post-SBRT, at nephrectomy. The treatment here: 15 Gy SBRT to primary tumor, nephrectomy 4 weeks later. Nephrectomy followed 15 Gy stereotactic body radiation by 4 weeks. After SBRT, blood was collected at 2 and 4 weeks, plus baseline. Clear cell pathology was present in this patient's renal cell carcinoma.

The sequenced sample was blood, obtained from a patient whose treatment included radiotherapy and nephrectomy. This clonotype originated in a woman in her forties or fifties with renal cell carcinoma. The chain employs TRBV7-2 and TRBJ1-5; 9 bases are a match to TRBD1. The CDR3 region is CASSLDPTGGQPQHF. DNA of the CDR3: TGTGCCAGCAGCTTAGACCCGACAGGGGGGCAGCCCCAGCATTTT.